One T cell receptor beta chain is described in this entry. The data belong to a study of cytomegalovirus exposure and HLA in healthy donors. For the study at large: Assignment to the Caucasian-associated ancestry cluster applied to more than 75% of the approximately 400 genotyped donors.

The CDR3 length is 15 residues. Germline V CDR1 and CDR2: SGHRS, YFSETQ. Trimming stripped 4 bases from V and 9 bases from J, with 20 bases between. PCR amplification relied on 60 Vbeta primers (plus 13 Jbeta primers). Profiling relied on immunoSEQ multiplex PCR, and the TCRdb table lists in-frame clones only, not all of them. The table has about 200,000 clones, around three quarters seen once. The TCR comes from a woman in her twenties or thirties in good health and CMV-seropositive. V and J are TRBV5-1 and TRBJ2-1; TRBD1 might be the D (6 bases). Sequenced sample: PBMCs. The CDR3 coding sequence is TGCGCCAGCAGCCAAACTTCCGGGACACACGTTGAGCAGTTCTTC. Translating it yields CASSQTSGTHVEQFF.